A single sample gave rise to the 26 T cell receptor beta chains below, sequenced in a study of T cell clonality in common variable immunodeficiency. The assay was immunoSEQ multiplex PCR, and TCRdb's table has in-frame clones only and misses some. The specimen has about 35,000 clones, none found just once. What was sequenced was peripheral blood mononuclear cells. The receptor set was obtained from a person between 18 and 75 years old in good health.

At least ten counts were recorded for this clone. The read comes to an end 3 residues before the CDR3 does, leaving the germline J gene to fill in the end. The chain recombines TRBV5-6 with TRBJ1-2; perhaps TRBD1 as D (5 bases). The V gene's germline CDR1 is SGHDT and CDR2 YYEEEE. The CDR3 contains 15 residues. V dropped 1 base and J dropped 3 bases, with 13 bases sitting between them. The part of the CDR3 DNA that was read is TGTGCCAGCAGCTTGTTTCGGGGGTTTCACTATGGC. As protein: CASSLFRGFHYG. The entire CDR3 reads CASSLFRGFHYGYTF.

This clone appeared many times. The read halts 3 residues ahead of the CDR3 end, with the missing end drawn from the germline J gene. This sequence joins TRBV12-3 or TRBV12-4 and TRBJ2-1, with D perhaps matching TRBD2 (5 bases). The length of the CDR3 is 17 residues. V lost 7 bases to trimming and J lost 5 bases, with 24 bases between them. CDR3 amino acids: CASTPGVRALWDNEQFF. The CDR3 DNA, read in part, is TGTGCCAGCACCCCTGGAGTGCGGGCCTTGTGGGACAATGAG.

Only a few counts were recorded for this clone. The CDR3 end falls 3 residues outside the read, so it is completed with the germline J gene. V gene TRBV19 combines with J gene TRBJ1-6; 8 nucleotides match TRBD1. The CDR3 consists of 14 residues. Germline V gene data show CDR1 as LNHDA and CDR2 as SQIVND (reference sequence). After removal of 6 bases from V and 8 bases from J, the junction contained 6 bases not matched to a gene. CDR3: CASSRQGLDSPLHF. The covered CDR3 bases are TGTGCCAGTAGCCGACAGGGGCTTGATTCACCC.

There are many counts of this clone. The read gets to within 3 residues of the CDR3 end, and the germline J gene fills in the rest. This chain joins TRBV18 and TRBJ2-7, with 9 nucleotides matching TRBD2. With V trimmed by 5 bases and J by 2 bases, 7 bases remained unmatched. Germline assignment: CDR1 KGHSH and CDR2 LQKENI. This CDR3 has 15 amino acids. The CDR3 bases that were read are TGTGCCAGCTCAGATTCTAGCGGGGTAGCCTACGAG. It encodes CASSDSSGVAYE. The complete CDR3 protein is CASSDSSGVAYEQYF.

The CDR3: CASSLTGGLEDDYTF. The DNA read from the CDR3 is TGTGCCAGCAGCTTAACGGGGGGACTAGAAGACGAC. The chain is built from TRBV7-3 and TRBJ1-2; TRBD1 might be the D (5 bases). Read sequence stops 3 residues before the CDR3 end, and the germline J gene provides the missing end. Germline CDR1 SGHTA, CDR2 FQGTGA. CDR3 length: 15 residues.

This clone has a count of ten or more. The CDR3 extends 3 residues past the end of the read, so its final part is completed from the germline J gene. The V gene is TRBV20-1, the J gene TRBJ2-7; D is ambiguous. The CDR3 length is 12 residues. The germline gives CDR1 DFQATT, CDR2 SNEGSKA (reference sequence). V was pared by 3 bases and J by 1 base, with 7 bases between. The sequenced CDR3 bases are TGCAGTGCTAGCTACCTATCCTACGAG. This sequence encodes CSASYLSYE. The entire CDR3 is CSASYLSYEQYF.

This clone was counted many times. The read finishes 3 residues shy of the CDR3 end, and the germline J gene is used to complete it. V gene TRBV20-1 combines with J gene TRBJ2-5, with a tentative D call TRBD2 (6 bases). From germline, CDR1 is DFQATT and CDR2 SNEGSKA (reference sequence). The CDR3 has 16 amino acids. Trimming left V 4 bases short and J 2 bases short, with 20 bases between. This chain's CDR3 is CSATPFSGGLQETQYF. Incomplete CDR3 DNA: TGCAGTGCTACCCCCTTTAGCGGAGGGTTACAAGAGACC.

This clone was counted ten times or more. The CDR3 goes on 3 residues after the read ends, and that part is filled in from the germline J gene. The chain is built from TRBV11-2 and TRBJ2-1, with 7 bases that match TRBD1. The CDR3 covers 12 residues. Germline assignment: CDR1 SGHAT and CDR2 FQNNGV. Germline trimming cut 6 bases from V and 7 bases from J; bases unmatched to any gene: 3. CDR3 sequence: CASSHRGNEQFF. Partial CDR3 DNA: TGTGCCAGCAGTCACAGGGGAAATGAG. The full variable domain, with the rest looked up from reference TRBV11-2 and TRBJ2-1, is EAGVAQSPRYKIIEKRQSVAFWCNPISGHATLYWYQQILGQGPKLLIQFQNNGVVDDSQLPKDRFSAERLKGVDSTLKIQPAKLEDSAVYLCASSHRGNEQFFGPGTRLTVL.

The sample holds a few counts of this clone. The CDR3 end lies 3 residues beyond the end of the read and is filled in from the germline J gene. V is TRBV18 and J is TRBJ1-2; TRBD1 might be the D (6 bases). Per germline, CDR1 KGHSH and CDR2 LQKENI. CDR3 size: 12 residues. This CDR3 reads CASSPGGEDYTF. The sequenced part of the CDR3 DNA is TGTGCCAGCTCACCAGGGGGCGAAGAC.

This clone has at least ten counts. CDR3 DNA (partial): TGCGCCAGCAGCTTAGCCCCGGGACAGGTGAACACTGAA. Residues: CASSLAPGQVNTE. The entire CDR3 protein is CASSLAPGQVNTEAFF. This chain uses TRBV5-1 with TRBJ1-1; 8 bases agree with TRBD1. Sequencing ends 3 residues short of the CDR3 end; the germline J gene provides the rest. J lost 0 bases, V lost 2 bases, and 6 bases had no gene match. This CDR3 has 16 amino acids. Looked up from germline, CDR1 is SGHRS and CDR2 is YFSETQ.

In its sample, this clone was seen a few times. A much larger clone differs by one base, so this may be a read error. Read sequence stops 3 residues before the CDR3 end, and the germline J gene provides the missing end. This sequence joins TRBV7-2 and TRBJ2-2; D perhaps matches TRBD1 (5 bases). CDR1 SGHTA and CDR2 FQGNSA come from the germline V gene. This CDR3 has 15 amino acids. CDR3 loop: CASTRSYSGANVLFF. CDR3 DNA, as far as it was read: TGTGCCAGCACCCGTAGCTACTCTGGGGCCAACGTG.

This clone came up a few times. The CDR3 extends 3 residues past the end of the read, so its final part is completed from the germline J gene. The chain carries TRBV18 and TRBJ1-2; D gene unclear. CDR1 and CDR2 (germline): KGHSH, LQKENI. The CDR3 is 18 amino acids. This CDR3 reads CASSPGPLAGSKGNDYTF. The part of the CDR3 DNA that was read is TGTGCCAGCTCACCTGGCCCACTAGCCGGGTCGAAAGGCAACGAC.

Comments on this clone: The sequenced fragment ends 3 residues before the CDR3 boundary, so the rest is inferred from the germline J gene. The V call is TRBV7-9, the J call TRBJ2-5, with D possibly being TRBD1 (6 bases). This CDR3 spans 12 amino acids. V was clipped by 5 bases and J by 5 bases, with 9 bases between them. Germline V gives CDR1 SEHNR, CDR2 FQNEAQ (reference sequence). Incomplete CDR3 DNA: TGTGCCAGCAGCCCTCAGGGGGAGACC. Amino acid sequence: CASSPQGET. The whole CDR3 protein reads CASSPQGETQYF. Filled out from reference TRBV7-9 and TRBJ2-5, the complete variable domain reads DTGVSQNPRHKITKRGQNVTFRCDPISEHNRLYWYRQTLGQGPEFLTYFQNEAQLEKSRLLSDRFSAERPKGSFSTLEIQRTEQGDSAMYLCASSPQGETQYFGPGTRLLVL.

This clone was seen at least ten times. Coverage ceases 3 residues before the CDR3 finishes, and the germline J gene fills in the end. The chain uses TRBV7-3 and TRBJ2-1; 10 bases map to TRBD2. The V gene end was trimmed by 6 bases and the J gene end by 5 bases; junction bases not matched to a gene: 4. The germline gives CDR1 SGHTA, CDR2 FQGTGA. The CDR3 has 14 residues. The sequenced part of the CDR3 DNA is TGTGCCAGCAGTCGGACTAGCGGAGACAATGAG. It specifies CASSRTSGDNE. The whole CDR3 protein reads CASSRTSGDNEQFF.

This clone was seen many times. CDR3 region: CASSLQQGNTEAFF. CDR3 DNA, as far as it was read: TGCGCCAGCAGCTTGCAACAGGGCAACACTGAA. V usage is TRBV5-1 and J usage is TRBJ1-1; D may be TRBD1 (6 bases). With the read ending 3 residues before the CDR3 end, the germline J gene is used to fill in that end. The V gene lost 1 base and the J gene lost 2 bases, with 9 bases spanning the gap. This CDR3 has 14 residues. The germline V gene encodes CDR1 SGHRS and CDR2 YFSETQ.

This clone was observed at least ten times. Coverage ceases 3 residues before the CDR3 finishes, and the germline J gene fills in the end. The gene calls are TRBV29-1 and TRBJ2-1; no firm D call. Trimming pared 7 bases from V and 6 bases from J, leaving 19 bases between. This CDR3 has 14 amino acids. CDR1 is SQVTM, CDR2 ANQGSEA, per germline. The CDR3: CSASSTQGFNEQFF. The DNA read from the CDR3 is TGCAGCGCCTCTTCGACTCAAGGCTTCAATGAG.

This clone was picked up many times. With a much larger clone just one base away, this may be a read error. The read ends 3 residues early relative to the CDR3; the germline J gene fills the gap. This sequence joins TRBV5-1 and TRBJ2-2, with D maybe TRBD2 (6 bases). Germline values: CDR1 SGHRS, CDR2 YFSETQ. The CDR3 runs to 17 residues. Partial CDR3 DNA: TGCGCCAGCAGCTTGGAAGTTATAGCGGCTGGGGCCAACGTG. Its translation is CASSLEVIAAGANV. The full CDR3 reads CASSLEVIAAGANVLFF. The full variable domain, with the rest looked up from reference TRBV5-1 and TRBJ2-2, is KAGVTQTPRYLIKTRGQQVTLSCSPISGHRSVSWYQQTPGQGLQFLFEYFSETQRNKGNFPGRFSGRQFSNSRSEMNVSTLELGDSALYLCASSLEVIAAGANVLFFGEGSRLTVL.

This clone was seen ten or more times. The read is 3 residues too short to cover the CDR3 end, so that end is filled in from the germline J gene. The genes are TRBV20-1 and TRBJ2-2; 7 bases map to TRBD2. CDR3 length: 15 residues. Germline values: CDR1 DFQATT, CDR2 SNEGSKA (reference sequence). With V trimmed by 0 bases and J by 6 bases, 7 bases remained unmatched. The CDR3 DNA, read in part, is TGCAGTGCTAGAGATCGGTGGGAGGGGCCCGGGGAG. This translates into CSARDRWEGPGE. The CDR3 in its entirety is CSARDRWEGPGELFF.

With respect to this clone: The read falls 3 residues short of the CDR3 end, and the missing part is taken from the germline J gene. V gene TRBV11-2 combines with J gene TRBJ1-4; D remains ambiguous. The germline V and J ends were trimmed by 5 bases and 0 bases, with 10 bases remaining between them. The length of the CDR3 is 15 residues. The V gene's germline CDR1 is SGHAT and CDR2 FQNNGV. The CDR3 spells CASSPQEATNEKLFF. The CDR3 bases that were read are TGTGCCAGCAGCCCTCAAGAGGCAACTAATGAAAAA.

Many counts were recorded for this clone. From the germline J gene comes the end of the CDR3, since the read stops 3 residues before it. The chain has TRBV20-1 and TRBJ2-1; 7 positions agree with TRBD1. V lost 3 bases to trimming and J lost 1 base; unmatched junction nucleotides: 12. The germline V gene encodes CDR1 DFQATT and CDR2 SNEGSKA (reference sequence). CDR3 length: 17 amino acids. Incomplete CDR3 DNA: TGCAGTGCTAGGAGGGCCCAGACAGGGTATTCCTACAATGAG. This gives the protein CSARRAQTGYSYNE. The entire CDR3 protein reads CSARRAQTGYSYNEQFF.

On this clone itself: The DNA ends 3 residues before the CDR3 does, and the rest of the CDR3 is filled in from the germline J gene. The V and J genes are TRBV20-1 and TRBJ1-5, with D tentatively TRBD1 (6 bases). The germline V and J ends were trimmed by 5 bases and 6 bases, with 20 bases remaining between them. The V gene's germline CDR1 is DFQATT and CDR2 SNEGSKA (reference sequence). CDR3 size: 15 residues. This chain's CDR3 is CSAQRVAGDGQPQHF. The covered CDR3 bases are TGCAGTGCTCAGAGGGTTGCAGGGGACGGTCAGCCC.

This clone was observed many times. The DNA ends 3 residues before the CDR3 does, and the rest of the CDR3 is filled in from the germline J gene. The rearrangement joins TRBV12-5 to TRBJ2-5; TRBD2 is a possible D gene (5 bases). Germline CDR1 and CDR2: LGHNT and FRNRAP. The CDR3 length is 14 residues. V was shortened by 4 bases and J by 5 bases, with 14 bases between the two germline ends. Incomplete CDR3 DNA: TGTGCTAGTGGTTCCTCTGACCCGGGGGAGACC. Translating it yields CASGSSDPGET. The complete CDR3 sequence is CASGSSDPGETQYF.

At least ten counts were recorded for this clone. Coverage ceases 3 residues before the CDR3 finishes, and the germline J gene fills in the end. The chain couples TRBV7-8 to TRBJ1-2; tentatively, D is TRBD1 (6 bases). V lost 3 bases to trimming and J lost 6 bases, with 11 bases between them. Germline V CDR1 and CDR2: SGHVS, FQNEAQ. The CDR3 extends over 13 amino acids. CDR3 in amino acids: CASSFHRADGYTF. CDR3 bases read: TGTGCCAGCAGCTTCCACAGGGCGGATGGC.

Ten or more counts support this clone. Read data end 3 residues before the CDR3 end; the end is taken from the germline J gene. The chain links TRBV6-1 to TRBJ1-6; unclear D gene. Germline V gives CDR1 MNHNS, CDR2 SASEGT. The V end lost 0 bases, the J end lost 6 bases, and 9 bases lay between the germline ends. The CDR3 is 15 residues long. CDR3 residues: CASSEAGRGNSPLHF. Incomplete CDR3 DNA: TGTGCCAGCAGTGAAGCTGGGCGGGGTAATTCACCC.

There are many counts of this clone. The CDR3 loop is CASSSGQLQETQYF. CDR3 bases read: TGTGCCAGCAGCTCGGGACAACTCCAAGAGACC. This chain connects TRBV5-4 to TRBJ2-5, with TRBD1 as a possible D gene (6 bases). The read ends 3 residues before the CDR3 terminus; that terminus is restored from the germline J gene. V shed 3 bases and J shed 1 base, with 10 bases lying between them. Germline V lookup: CDR1 SGHNT, CDR2 YYREEE (reference sequence). This CDR3 comprises 14 residues. Full variable domain (outside the CDR3, taken from reference TRBV5-4 and TRBJ2-5): ETGVTQSPTHLIKTRGQQVTLRCSSQSGHNTVSWYQQALGQGPQFIFQYYREEENGRGNFPPRFSGLQFPNYSSELNVNALELDDSALYLCASSSGQLQETQYFGPGTRLLVL.

This clone was detected ten times or more. The sequenced fragment ends 3 residues before the CDR3 boundary, so the rest is inferred from the germline J gene. The V call is TRBV7-6, the J call TRBJ2-3; 8 positions agree with TRBD1. Germline loops: CDR1 SGHVS, CDR2 FNYEAQ. The CDR3 runs 15 residues. The J segment lost 6 bases and the V segment lost 4 bases, leaving 9 bases of the junction unmatched. The CDR3 region is CASSWTGRLSDTQYF. CDR3 bases read: TGTGCCAGCAGCTGGACAGGGCGACTATCGGATACG.